The text below deals with one TCR beta chain. This specimen belongs to a study of blood T cells in healthy people across ages. CDR3 length equals 13 residues. Germline CDR1 KGHSH, CDR2 LQKENI. Between the trimmed V and J ends, which lost 3 bases and 5 bases, there was a span of 11 bases. A second PCR, run for 7 to 11 cycles, used a sample-barcoded 5' primer plus a J-beta primer mix. TCRdb passed the 5' RACE reads through MiXCR, listing each CDR3 protein once. The sample carries fewer than 1,200,000 distinct CDR3 sequences, roughly a quarter recorded once. The same data also went into a second study, on T cells of mothers and their children. This second report adds: The entire RNA extract went into cDNA synthesis at about 1.5 ug per 15 ul.

This clonotype was obtained from a girl aged 2-10 years in good health. The gene calls are TRBV18 and TRBJ2-7; D unclear. Sequencing was performed on blood. The CDR3: CASSPALGDEQYF. The DNA for the CDR3 is TGTGCCAGCTCACCGGCTCTCGGTGACGAGCAGTACTTC.